These 10 T cell receptor beta chains were all obtained from the same sample, sequenced in a study of CD8 T cells in Susac syndrome. A quantity of about 0.5 to 1 ug RNA underwent reverse transcription using random hexamers. TCRdb passed the immunoSEQ multiplex PCR reads through MiXCR, listing each CDR3 protein once. Altogether roughly 300,000 distinct CDR3 sequences are present, more than 75% being singletons, with the ten largest covering over 0.095%. Material: CD8+ T cells from PBMCs. These receptors were obtained from a human donor with multiple sclerosis.

V is TRBV5-8 and J is TRBJ2-1; TRBD2 aligns across 9 bases. The CDR3 has 16 residues. J gave up 2 bases and V 4 bases, and 7 bases lay outside the gene matches. Per germline, CDR1 SGHTS and CDR2 YDEGEE. The CDR3 DNA is TGTGCCAGCAGCGGAATAGCGGGAGAAACCTACAATGAGCAGTTCTTC. Its translation is CASSGIAGETYNEQFF.

This chain links TRBV9 with TRBJ2-7, with 10 bases aligning to TRBD1. CDR3 length equals 17 residues. The ends lost 0 bases at V and 6 bases at J; junction bases unmatched: 12. Germline V gene sequence: CDR1 SGDLS, CDR2 YYNGEE. The CDR3 DNA sequence: TGTGCCAGCAGCGTAGTCCCAATCGGGACAGGGGACCCCGAGCAGTACTTC. Protein product: CASSVVPIGTGDPEQYF.

The genes are TRBV27 and TRBJ2-7, with D perhaps being TRBD1 or TRBD2 (5 bases each). Between the trimmed V and J ends, which lost 3 bases and 5 bases, there was a span of 14 bases. CDR3 length: 14 residues. From germline, CDR1 is MNHEY and CDR2 SMNVEV (reference sequence). CDR3 sequence: CASSFSGYGNEQYF. The CDR3 DNA is TGTGCCAGCAGTTTTTCAGGGTACGGGAACGAGCAGTACTTC.

The J gene is TRBJ2-6, the V gene TRBV20-1; D not certain. Trimming took off 1 base at V and 1 base at J, with 5 bases between the two ends. The CDR3 is 14 amino acids. Germline CDR1 reads DFQATT; CDR2 reads SNEGSKA (reference sequence). The CDR3 here is CSARGLSGANVLTF. CDR3 sequence (DNA): TGCAGTGCTAGAGGCCTGTCTGGGGCCAACGTCCTGACTTTC.

The V call is TRBV6-1, the J call TRBJ2-7; 7 bases align to TRBD2. Germline V CDR1 and CDR2: MNHNS, SASEGT. CDR3 length: 14 residues. The junction had 4 bases not matched to a gene; V was cut back by 2 bases and J by 3 bases. This CDR3 reads CASSEWREGYEQYF. The CDR3 DNA sequence: TGTGCCAGCAGTGAATGGAGGGAGGGCTACGAGCAGTACTTC.

The V and J genes are TRBV27 and TRBJ2-1, with TRBD2 as a possible D gene (5 bases). V was clipped by 7 bases and J by 1 base, with 20 bases between them. The germline V gene has CDR1 MNHEY and CDR2 SMNVEV (reference sequence). CDR3 length: 17 residues. DNA for the CDR3: TGTGCCAGCAAGGGCCTAGATATGACGGGGTCCTACAATGAGCAGTTCTTC. This gives the protein CASKGLDMTGSYNEQFF.

This clonotype appeared a single time. The chain uses TRBV7-9 and TRBJ2-3; the match to TRBD2 covers 8 bases. The germline gives CDR1 SEHNR, CDR2 FQNEAQ (reference sequence). The CDR3 contains 17 residues. J lost 2 bases, V lost 5 bases, and 12 bases had no gene match. The CDR3 nucleotides read TGTGCCAGCAGCACTCACGCGAGGACTAGCAACACAGATACGCAGTATTTT. Translating it yields CASSTHARTSNTDTQYF.

The chain has TRBV12-3 or TRBV12-4 and TRBJ2-1, with 7 nucleotides matching TRBD1. The CDR3 is made up of 20 amino acids. V gave up 5 bases and J gave up 4 bases; unmatched junction bases: 23. CDR3 DNA sequence: TGTGCCAGCAGTCCACGAAGACCGGGACAGCCGTACGGTGGGTACAATGAGCAGTTCTTC. It codes for CASSPRRPGQPYGGYNEQFF.

The V call is TRBV27, the J call TRBJ2-7, with 8 positions matching TRBD2. J gave up 4 bases and V 2 bases, and 7 bases lay outside the gene matches. The germline gives CDR1 MNHEY, CDR2 SMNVEV (reference sequence). The CDR3 is 15 residues long. The CDR3 region is CASSLTSGSQYEQYF. For the CDR3, the DNA is TGTGCCAGCAGTTTAACCAGCGGGAGTCAGTACGAGCAGTACTTC.

The rearrangement joins TRBV4-1 to TRBJ2-1; D remains unclear. The V gene lost 0 bases and the J gene lost 4 bases, with 7 bases spanning the gap. CDR3 length equals 14 residues. Looked up from germline, CDR1 is MGHRA and CDR2 is YSYEKL. CDR3 nucleotide sequence: TGCGCCAGCAGCCAAGAAGCACAATACAATGAGCAGTTCTTC. Amino acid sequence: CASSQEAQYNEQFF.